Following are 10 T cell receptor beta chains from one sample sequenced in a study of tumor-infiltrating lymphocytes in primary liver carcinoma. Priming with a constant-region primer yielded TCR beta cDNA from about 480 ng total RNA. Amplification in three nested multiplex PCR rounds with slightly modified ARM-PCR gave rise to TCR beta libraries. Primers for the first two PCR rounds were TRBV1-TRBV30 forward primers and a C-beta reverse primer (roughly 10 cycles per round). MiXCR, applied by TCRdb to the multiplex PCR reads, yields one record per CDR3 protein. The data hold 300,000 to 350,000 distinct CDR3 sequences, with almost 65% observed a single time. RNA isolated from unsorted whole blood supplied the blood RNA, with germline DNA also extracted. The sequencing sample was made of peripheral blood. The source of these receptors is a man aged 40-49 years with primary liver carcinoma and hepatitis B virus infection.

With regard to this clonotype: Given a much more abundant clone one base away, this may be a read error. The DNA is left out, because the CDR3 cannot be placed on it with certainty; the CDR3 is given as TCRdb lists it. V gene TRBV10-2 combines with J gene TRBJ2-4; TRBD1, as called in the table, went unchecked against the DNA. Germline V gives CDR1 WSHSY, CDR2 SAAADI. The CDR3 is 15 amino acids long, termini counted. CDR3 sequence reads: CASSTSRQGVDIQYF.

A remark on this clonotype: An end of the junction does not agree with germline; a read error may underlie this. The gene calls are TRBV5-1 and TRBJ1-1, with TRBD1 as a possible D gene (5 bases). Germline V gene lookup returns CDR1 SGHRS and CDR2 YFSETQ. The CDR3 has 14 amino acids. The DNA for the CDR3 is TGTGCCAGCAGCAGGAAGGGGACTGAGGAAGTAGCTTTCTTT. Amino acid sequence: CASSRKGTEEVAFF.

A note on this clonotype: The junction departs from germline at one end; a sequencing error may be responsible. The CDR3 nucleotides are TGTGCCAGCAACAGGCATGGACATCATTTCTACGAGCAATACTTC. It is translated as CASNRHGHHFYEQYF. This chain joins TRBV14 and TRBJ2-7, with D possibly matching TRBD1 (5 bases). CDR1 SGHDN and CDR2 FVKESK come from the germline V gene. The CDR3 totals 15 residues.

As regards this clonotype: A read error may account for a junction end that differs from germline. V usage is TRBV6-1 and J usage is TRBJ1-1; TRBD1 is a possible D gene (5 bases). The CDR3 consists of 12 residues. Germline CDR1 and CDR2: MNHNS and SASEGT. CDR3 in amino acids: CAISRGGTEVFF. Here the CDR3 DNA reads TGTGCCATTTCGAGGGGAGGCACTGAAGTTTTCTTT.

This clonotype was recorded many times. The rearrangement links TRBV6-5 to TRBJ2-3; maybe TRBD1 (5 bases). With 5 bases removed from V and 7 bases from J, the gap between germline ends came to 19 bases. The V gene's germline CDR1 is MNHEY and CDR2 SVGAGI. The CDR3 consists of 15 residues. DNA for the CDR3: TGTGCCAGCAGTCAAAGCAGGGTTCCCACGAATACGCAGTATTTT. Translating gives CASSQSRVPTNTQYF.

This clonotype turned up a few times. In DNA form, the CDR3 reads TGCGCCAGCAGCTCCGACATCGATACGCAGTATTTT. The encoded protein is CASSSDIDTQYF. The rearrangement uses TRBV5-1 and TRBJ2-3; unclear D gene. Between the trimmed V and J ends, which lost 3 bases and 6 bases, there was a span of 8 bases. The CDR3 runs to 12 residues. Germline CDR1 reads SGHRS; CDR2 reads YFSETQ.

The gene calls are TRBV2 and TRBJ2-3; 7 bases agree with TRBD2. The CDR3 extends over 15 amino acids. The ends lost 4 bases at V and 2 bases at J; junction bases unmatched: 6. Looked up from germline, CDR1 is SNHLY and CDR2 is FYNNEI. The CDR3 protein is CASSGELAITDTQYF. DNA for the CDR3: TGTGCCAGCAGTGGAGAACTAGCGATCACAGATACGCAGTATTTT.

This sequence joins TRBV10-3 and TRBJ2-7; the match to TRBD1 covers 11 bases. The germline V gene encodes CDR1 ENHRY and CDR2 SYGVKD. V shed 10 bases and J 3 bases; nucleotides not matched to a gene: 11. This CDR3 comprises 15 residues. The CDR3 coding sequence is TGTGCCACCAGCAACACCGGGACAGGGGGCTACGAGCAGTACTTC. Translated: CATSNTGTGGYEQYF.

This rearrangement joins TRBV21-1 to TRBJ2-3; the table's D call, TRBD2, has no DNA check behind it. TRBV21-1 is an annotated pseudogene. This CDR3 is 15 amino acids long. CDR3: CASSKKAGLGNTQYF. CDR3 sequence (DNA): TGTGCCAGCAGCAAAAAGGCGGGACTAGGAAATACGCAGTATTTT.

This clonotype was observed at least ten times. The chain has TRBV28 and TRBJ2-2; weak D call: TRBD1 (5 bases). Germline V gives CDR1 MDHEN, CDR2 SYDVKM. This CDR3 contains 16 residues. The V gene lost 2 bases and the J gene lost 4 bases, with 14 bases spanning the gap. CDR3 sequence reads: CASSLSLRVPTGELFF. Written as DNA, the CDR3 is TGTGCCAGCAGTTTAAGTCTCAGGGTGCCCACCGGGGAGCTGTTTTTT.